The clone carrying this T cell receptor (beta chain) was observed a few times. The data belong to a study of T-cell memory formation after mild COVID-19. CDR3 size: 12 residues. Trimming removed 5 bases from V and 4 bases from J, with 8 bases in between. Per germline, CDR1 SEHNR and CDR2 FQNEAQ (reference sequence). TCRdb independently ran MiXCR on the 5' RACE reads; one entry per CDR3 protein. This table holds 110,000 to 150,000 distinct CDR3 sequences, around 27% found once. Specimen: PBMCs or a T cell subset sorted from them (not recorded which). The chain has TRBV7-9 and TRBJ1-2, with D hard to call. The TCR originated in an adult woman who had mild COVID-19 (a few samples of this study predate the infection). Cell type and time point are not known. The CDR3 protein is CASSPRGYGYTF. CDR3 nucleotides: TGTGCCAGCAGCCCTCGAGGCTATGGCTACACCTTC.